One and the same sample provided the 18 T cell receptor beta chains below, sequenced in a study of blood T cell repertoires in COVID-19. Produced via immunoSEQ multiplex PCR; TCRdb's table is partial and in-frame only. The sample gives about 310,000 clones, over 80% of which show up once; 8% to 9.5% is in the top ten. Material for sequencing was PBMCs or T cells enriched from blood (not recorded which). Receptor source: a woman aged 18-29 years who had recovered from COVID-19.

The chain couples TRBV3-1 (or the pseudogene TRBV3-2) to TRBJ2-5; TRBD2 matches at 9 bases. The V gene end was trimmed by 5 bases and the J gene end by 5 bases; junction bases not matched to a gene: 6. The germline CDR1 and CDR2 sequences are LGHDT and YNNKEL (reference sequence). The CDR3 loop spans 14 amino acids. In DNA, the CDR3 is TGTGCCAGCAGCGCGCGGGGGGGCTCGGAGACCCAGTACTTC. Its translation is CASSARGGSETQYF.

Only one count was recorded for this clone. This chain joins TRBV10-3 and TRBJ1-1; D unresolved. The V end lost 0 bases, the J end lost 8 bases, and 16 bases lay between the germline ends. CDR1 is ENHRY and CDR2 is SYGVKD in the germline V gene. This CDR3 is 15 amino acids long. The CDR3 DNA is TGTGCCATCAGTGAGTCGTTTCAGGTCCTCGCCGAAGCTTTCTTT. It codes for CAISESFQVLAEAFF.

J is TRBJ2-2 and V is TRBV28; 11 bases agree with TRBD1. From germline, CDR1 is MDHEN and CDR2 SYDVKM. The V segment lost 6 bases and the J segment 4 bases; nucleotides outside the gene matches: 13. This CDR3 contains 18 residues. CDR3 residues: CASRHYPRTGGRTGELFF. The CDR3 DNA follows: TGTGCCAGCAGACACTACCCCCGGACAGGGGGCCGCACCGGGGAGCTGTTTTTT.

The chain links TRBV6-2 or TRBV6-3 to TRBJ1-2, with D maybe TRBD1 (5 bases). Germline CDR1 and CDR2: MNHEY and SVGEGT. The CDR3 length is 12 residues. V was cut by 6 bases and J by 5 bases, with 10 bases left in between. CDR3 sequence: CASSLRTYGYTF. The CDR3 DNA follows: TGTGCCAGCAGCCTACGGACATATGGCTACACCTTC.

This rearrangement joins TRBV3-1 (or the pseudogene TRBV3-2) to TRBJ2-2; 9 bases match TRBD2. J lost 7 bases, V lost 2 bases, and 5 bases had no gene match. There are 15 residues in the CDR3. The germline gives CDR1 LGHDT, CDR2 YNNKEL (reference sequence). The CDR3 coding sequence is TGTGCCAGCAGCCAACTTAGCGGGGGTGGCGGGGAGCTGTTTTTT. It is translated as CASSQLSGGGGELFF.

The V call is TRBV10-3, the J call TRBJ2-1; 12 nucleotides align to TRBD2. The CDR3 runs 15 residues. After removal of 6 bases from V and 6 bases from J, the junction contained 6 bases not matched to a gene. Looked up from germline, CDR1 is ENHRY and CDR2 is SYGVKD. CDR3 region: CAISAGTSGFNEQFF. CDR3 coding DNA: TGTGCCATCAGCGCGGGGACTAGCGGGTTCAATGAGCAGTTCTTC.

CDR3 nucleotide sequence: TGTGCCAGCAGTTTAGGCCAGTGGGGCAGCCTGAACACCGGGGAGCTGTTTTTT. Its protein product is CASSLGQWGSLNTGELFF. This rearrangement joins TRBV28 to TRBJ2-2; D is perhaps TRBD1 (5 bases). This CDR3 is 18 amino acids long. The germline V gene encodes CDR1 MDHEN and CDR2 SYDVKM. V dropped 2 bases and J dropped 1 base, with 17 bases sitting between them.

This chain links TRBV4-1 with TRBJ2-5; D might be TRBD1 (5 bases). Germline CDR1 and CDR2: MGHRA and YSYEKL. V dropped 4 bases and J dropped 2 bases, with 14 bases sitting between them. CDR3 size: 15 residues. The CDR3 coding sequence is TGCGCCAGCAGCCGGATCTGGGGCAGTCAAGAGACCCAGTACTTC. This sequence encodes CASSRIWGSQETQYF.

This sequence joins TRBV9 and TRBJ1-3, with 7 bases identical to TRBD1. Losses at the gene ends were 4 bases for V and 9 bases for J; bases not matched to a gene: 16. CDR3 size: 16 residues. Germline V gene data show CDR1 as SGDLS and CDR2 as YYNGEE. CDR3 DNA: TGTGCCAGCAGCCCAAGAACCGGGACAGCGCGGAGCACCATATATTTT. This translates into CASSPRTGTARSTIYF.

The chain combines TRBV19 with TRBJ1-2, with 7 nucleotides matching TRBD1. The CDR3 length is 13 residues. Germline CDR1 and CDR2: LNHDA and SQIVND (reference sequence). V was clipped by 5 bases and J by 8 bases; unmatched bases: 8. CDR3 loop: CASSPRQGTGYTF. The CDR3 nucleotides read TGTGCCAGTAGTCCAAGACAGGGAACGGGCTACACCTTC.

V usage is TRBV14 and J usage is TRBJ2-3, with 7 bases aligning to TRBD1. The ends lost 4 bases at V and 2 bases at J; junction bases unmatched: 3. Germline CDR1 reads SGHDN; CDR2 reads FVKESK. This CDR3 comprises 14 residues. The CDR3 here is CASSRDRATDTQYF. The CDR3 DNA reads TGTGCCAGCAGCCGCGACAGGGCCACAGATACGCAGTATTTT.

DNA of the CDR3: TGTGCCAGCTCACCCTCTAGCCACAGTAACACTGAAGCTTTCTTT. Its protein product is CASSPSSHSNTEAFF. The gene calls are TRBV18 and TRBJ1-1; D unresolved. Trimming removed 3 bases from V and 2 bases from J, with 13 bases in between. Germline CDR1 reads KGHSH; CDR2 reads LQKENI. The CDR3 has 15 amino acids. Full variable domain (rest looked up from reference TRBV18 and TRBJ1-1): NAGVMQNPRHLVRRRGQEARLRCSPMKGHSHVYWYRQLPEEGLKFMVYLQKENIIDESGMPKERFSAEFPKEGPSILRIQQVVRGDSAAYFCASSPSSHSNTEAFFGQGTRLTVV.

The J gene is TRBJ2-1, the V gene TRBV7-3; 11 nucleotides align to TRBD2. J lost 9 bases, V lost 3 bases, and 7 bases had no gene match. In germline, CDR1 is SGHTA, CDR2 FQGTGA. The CDR3 contains 15 residues. The DNA for the CDR3 is TGTGCCAGCAGCTTGTCACTAGCGGGAGTGGGTGAGCAGTTCTTC. It yields the protein CASSLSLAGVGEQFF.

The chain links TRBV20-1 to TRBJ1-4; 7 nucleotides line up with TRBD1. The junction had 12 bases not matched to a gene; V was cut back by 3 bases and J by 8 bases. The CDR3 spans 15 residues. CDR1 and CDR2 (germline): DFQATT, SNEGSKA (reference sequence). The CDR3 DNA reads as TGCAGTGCTAGTTCATTAGGGGGCCGAGGCGAAAAACTGTTTTTT. It is translated as CSASSLGGRGEKLFF.

This chain uses TRBV3-1 (or the pseudogene TRBV3-2) with TRBJ2-3; TRBD2 matches 8 bases. The length of the CDR3 is 18 residues. The junction had 11 bases not matched to a gene; V was cut back by 0 bases and J by 3 bases. Germline V gene lookup returns CDR1 LGHDT and CDR2 YNNKEL (reference sequence). As DNA, the CDR3 is TGTGCCAGCAGCCAAGATTTTAGACTAGCGAGTGAGACAGATACGCAGTATTTT. Translated: CASSQDFRLASETDTQYF.

The rearrangement joins TRBV18 to TRBJ2-3; 7 positions match TRBD1. The CDR3 is made up of 15 amino acids. Germline CDR1 reads KGHSH; CDR2 reads LQKENI. The V and J ends lost 6 bases and 6 bases, in that order; junction bases with no gene match: 12. Here the CDR3 reads CASSNLPGQSDTQYF. The CDR3 nucleotides read TGTGCCAGCTCGAATCTCCCGGGACAGTCGGATACGCAGTATTTT.

The CDR3 reads CASRSWGTGANYGYTF. The CDR3 bases are TGTGCCAGCAGGTCGTGGGGGACAGGAGCTAACTATGGCTACACCTTC. The chain is built from TRBV11-2 and TRBJ1-2; 8 nucleotides match TRBD1. Germline CDR1 reads SGHAT; CDR2 reads FQNNGV. The CDR3 loop spans 16 amino acids. Unmatched junction bases numbered 9, after V lost 6 bases and J lost 0 bases.

V is TRBV28 and J is TRBJ1-2; the D gene is possibly TRBD1 (5 bases). The CDR3 length is 13 residues. Germline loops: CDR1 MDHEN, CDR2 SYDVKM. The germline V and J ends were trimmed by 4 bases and 7 bases, with 13 bases remaining between them. The CDR3 reads CASSSRTSFGYTF. DNA for the CDR3: TGTGCCAGCAGTTCCCGGACATCTTTTGGCTACACCTTC.